This T cell receptor (beta chain) was profiled in a study of response to subunit inactivated influenza vaccine. Concerning this clonotype: No antigen is known for it.

The CDR3 is made up of 14 amino acids. Germline CDR1 and CDR2: SQVTM and ANQGSEA. The V and J ends lost 4 bases and 5 bases, in that order; junction bases with no gene match: 7. Using its own MiXCR run on the RT-PCR reads, TCRdb lists one record per CDR3 protein. Among roughly 700,000 distinct CDR3 sequences, about 15% were seen once, and the ten largest hold 11%. Regarding the study as a whole: After each seasonal influenza vaccination, few new T cells are recruited, the authors suggested.

The source material was PBMCs from blood, sampled about 12 days after vaccination. The chain uses TRBV29-1 and TRBJ2-3, with 9 bases matching TRBD2. This clonotype originated in a man aged 45-60 years who received an inactivated influenza vaccine. The CDR3 loop is CSVGDSGSGDTQYF. CDR3 DNA sequence: TGCAGCGTTGGGGATAGCGGGAGTGGAGATACGCAGTATTTT.